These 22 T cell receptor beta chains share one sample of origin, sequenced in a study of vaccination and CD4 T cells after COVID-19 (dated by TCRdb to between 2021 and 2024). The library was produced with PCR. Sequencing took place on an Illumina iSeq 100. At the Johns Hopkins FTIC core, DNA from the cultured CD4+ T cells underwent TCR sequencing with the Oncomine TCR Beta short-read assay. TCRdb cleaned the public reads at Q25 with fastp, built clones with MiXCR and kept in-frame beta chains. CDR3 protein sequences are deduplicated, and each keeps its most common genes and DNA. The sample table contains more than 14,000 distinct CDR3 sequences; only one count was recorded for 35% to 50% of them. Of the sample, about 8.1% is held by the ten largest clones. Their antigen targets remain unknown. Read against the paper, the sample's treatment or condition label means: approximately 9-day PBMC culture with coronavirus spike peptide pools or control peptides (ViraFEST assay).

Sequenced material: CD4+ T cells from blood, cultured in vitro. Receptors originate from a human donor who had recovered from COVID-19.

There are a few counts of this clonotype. The CDR3 coding sequence is TGTGCCAGCAGCTTATTAGGACCTAGCAATCAGCCCCAGCATTTT. Translated, it gives CASSLLGPSNQPQHF. The chain is built from TRBV7-8 and TRBJ1-5; D gene ambiguous. The V gene lost 2 bases and the J gene lost 0 bases, with 8 bases spanning the gap. The CDR3 consists of 15 residues. CDR1 is SGHVS, CDR2 FQNEAQ, per germline.

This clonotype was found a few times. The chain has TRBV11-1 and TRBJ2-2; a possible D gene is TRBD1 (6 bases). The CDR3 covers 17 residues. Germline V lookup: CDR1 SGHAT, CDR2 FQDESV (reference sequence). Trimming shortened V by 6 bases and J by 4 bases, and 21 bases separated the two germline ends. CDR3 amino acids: CASRSQAGTRFTGELFF. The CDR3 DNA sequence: TGTGCCAGCAGATCACAGGCCGGGACAAGATTCACCGGGGAGCTGTTTTTT.

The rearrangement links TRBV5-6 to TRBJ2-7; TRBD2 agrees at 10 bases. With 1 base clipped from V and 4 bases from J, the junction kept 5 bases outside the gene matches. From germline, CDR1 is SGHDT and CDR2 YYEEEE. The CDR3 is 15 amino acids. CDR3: CASSLWTSGLYEQYF. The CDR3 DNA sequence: TGTGCCAGCAGCTTGTGGACTAGCGGCCTTTACGAGCAGTACTTC.

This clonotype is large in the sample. CDR3 region: CSARDPAKSSGNTIYF. The CDR3 bases are TGCAGTGCTAGAGATCCCGCGAAGAGCTCTGGAAACACCATATATTTT. V is TRBV20-1 and J is TRBJ1-3; D gene unclear. The CDR3 has 16 residues. The germline CDR1 and CDR2 sequences are DFQATT and SNEGSKA (reference sequence). Between the trimmed V and J ends, which lost 0 bases and 0 bases, there was a span of 12 bases.

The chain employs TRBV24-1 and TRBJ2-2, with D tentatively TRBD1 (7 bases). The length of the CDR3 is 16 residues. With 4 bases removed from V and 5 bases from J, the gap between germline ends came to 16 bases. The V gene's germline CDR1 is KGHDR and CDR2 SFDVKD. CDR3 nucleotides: TGTGCCACCAGTGACCTCAGGAGGGGGCTAACCGGGGAGCTGTTTTTT. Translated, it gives CATSDLRRGLTGELFF.

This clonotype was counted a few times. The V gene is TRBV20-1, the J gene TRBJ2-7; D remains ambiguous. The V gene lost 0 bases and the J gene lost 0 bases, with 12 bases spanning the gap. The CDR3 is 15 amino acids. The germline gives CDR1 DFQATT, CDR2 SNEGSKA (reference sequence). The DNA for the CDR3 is TGCAGTGCTAGAGATCTTAACAGATTCTCCTACGAGCAGTACTTC. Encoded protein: CSARDLNRFSYEQYF.

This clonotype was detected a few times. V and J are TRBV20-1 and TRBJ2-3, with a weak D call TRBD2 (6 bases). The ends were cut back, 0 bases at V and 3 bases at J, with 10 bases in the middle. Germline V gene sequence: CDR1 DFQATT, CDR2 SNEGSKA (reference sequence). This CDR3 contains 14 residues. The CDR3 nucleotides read TGCAGTGCTAGAGATCCCGCGGGGACAGATACGCAGTATTTT. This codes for CSARDPAGTDTQYF.

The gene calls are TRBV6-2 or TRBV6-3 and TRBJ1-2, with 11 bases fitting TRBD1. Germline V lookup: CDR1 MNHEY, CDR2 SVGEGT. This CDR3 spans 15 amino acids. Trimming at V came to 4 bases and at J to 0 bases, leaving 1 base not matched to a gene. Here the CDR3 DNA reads TGTGCCAGCAGTTGGGGACAGGGGGCTAACTATGGCTACACCTTC. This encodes CASSWGQGANYGYTF.

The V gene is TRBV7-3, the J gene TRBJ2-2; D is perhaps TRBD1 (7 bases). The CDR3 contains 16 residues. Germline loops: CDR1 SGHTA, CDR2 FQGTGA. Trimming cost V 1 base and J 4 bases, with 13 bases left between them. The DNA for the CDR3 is TGTGCCAGCAGCTTAAGGCCAGGGGGGACCACCGGGGAGCTGTTTTTT. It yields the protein CASSLRPGGTTGELFF.

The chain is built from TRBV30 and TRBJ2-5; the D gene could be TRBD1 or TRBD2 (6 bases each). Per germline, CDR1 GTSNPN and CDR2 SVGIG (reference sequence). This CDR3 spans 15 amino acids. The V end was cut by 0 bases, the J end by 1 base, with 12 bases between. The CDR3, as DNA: TGTGCCTGGAGTGTAGCCGGGGGCTCCCAAGAGACCCAGTACTTC. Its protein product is CAWSVAGGSQETQYF.

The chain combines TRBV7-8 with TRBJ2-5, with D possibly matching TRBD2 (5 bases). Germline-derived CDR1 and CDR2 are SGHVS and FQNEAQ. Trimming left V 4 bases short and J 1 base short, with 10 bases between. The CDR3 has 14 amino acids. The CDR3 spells CASSYGLSQETQYF. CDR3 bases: TGTGCCAGCAGCTACGGACTCAGCCAAGAGACCCAGTACTTC.

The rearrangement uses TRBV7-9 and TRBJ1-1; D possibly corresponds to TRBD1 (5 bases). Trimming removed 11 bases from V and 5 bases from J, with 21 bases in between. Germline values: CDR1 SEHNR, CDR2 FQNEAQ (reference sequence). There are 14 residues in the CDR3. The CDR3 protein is CAVGSGGTRTEAFF. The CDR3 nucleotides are TGTGCCGTCGGATCTGGGGGAACTCGGACTGAAGCTTTCTTT.

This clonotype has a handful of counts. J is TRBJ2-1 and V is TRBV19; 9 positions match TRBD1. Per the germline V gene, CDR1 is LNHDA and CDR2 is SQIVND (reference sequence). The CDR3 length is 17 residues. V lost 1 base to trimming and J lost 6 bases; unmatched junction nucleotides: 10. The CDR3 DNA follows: TGTGCCAGTAGTATAGGATTTAGGGACAGGGAAAGCAATGAGCAGTTCTTC. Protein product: CASSIGFRDRESNEQFF.

Here the CDR3 DNA reads TGTGCCAGCAGTCGTCTCACTAGCGGGAGACGGACCGGGGAGCTGTTTTTT. Protein product: CASSRLTSGRRTGELFF. The chain uses TRBV27 and TRBJ2-2; 11 bases fit TRBD2. Germline loops: CDR1 MNHEY, CDR2 SMNVEV (reference sequence). The CDR3 runs to 17 residues. With 5 bases clipped from V and 5 bases from J, the junction kept 10 bases outside the gene matches.

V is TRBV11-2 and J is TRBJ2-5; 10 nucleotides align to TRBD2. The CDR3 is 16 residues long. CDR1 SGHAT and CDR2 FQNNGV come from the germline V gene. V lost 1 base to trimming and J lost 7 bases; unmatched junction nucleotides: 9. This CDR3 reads CASSLVDSGGSLTQYF. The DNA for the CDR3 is TGTGCCAGCAGCTTAGTTGATAGCGGGGGGTCCCTGACCCAGTACTTC.

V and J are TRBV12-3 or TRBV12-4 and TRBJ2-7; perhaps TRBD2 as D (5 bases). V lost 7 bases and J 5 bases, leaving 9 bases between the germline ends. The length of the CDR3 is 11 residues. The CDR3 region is CASTPGNEQYF. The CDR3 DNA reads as TGTGCCAGCACCCCGGGGAACGAGCAGTACTTC.

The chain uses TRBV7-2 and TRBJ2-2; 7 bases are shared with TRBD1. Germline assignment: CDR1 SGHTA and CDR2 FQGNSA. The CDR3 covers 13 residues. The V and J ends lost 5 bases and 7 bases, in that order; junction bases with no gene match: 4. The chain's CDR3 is CASSTRQGGELFF. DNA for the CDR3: TGTGCCAGCAGCACACGACAGGGCGGGGAGCTGTTTTTT.

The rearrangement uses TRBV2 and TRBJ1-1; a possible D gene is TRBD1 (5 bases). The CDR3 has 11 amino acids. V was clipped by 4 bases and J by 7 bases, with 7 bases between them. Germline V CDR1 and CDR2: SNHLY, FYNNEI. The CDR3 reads CASSAGGEAFF. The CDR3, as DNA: TGTGCCAGCAGTGCCGGGGGTGAAGCTTTCTTT.

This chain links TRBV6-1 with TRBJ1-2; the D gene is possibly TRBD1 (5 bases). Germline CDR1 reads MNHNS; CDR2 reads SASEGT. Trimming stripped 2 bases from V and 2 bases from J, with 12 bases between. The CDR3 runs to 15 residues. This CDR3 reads CASSETRQSNYGYTF. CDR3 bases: TGTGCCAGCAGTGAAACGCGACAGAGCAACTATGGCTACACCTTC.

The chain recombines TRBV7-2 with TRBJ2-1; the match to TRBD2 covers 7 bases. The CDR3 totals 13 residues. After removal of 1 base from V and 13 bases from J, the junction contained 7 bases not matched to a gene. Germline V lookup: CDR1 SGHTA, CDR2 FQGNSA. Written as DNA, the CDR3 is TGTGCCAGCAGCTTAGGGGATTGGACTAGTCAGTTCTTC. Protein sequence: CASSLGDWTSQFF.

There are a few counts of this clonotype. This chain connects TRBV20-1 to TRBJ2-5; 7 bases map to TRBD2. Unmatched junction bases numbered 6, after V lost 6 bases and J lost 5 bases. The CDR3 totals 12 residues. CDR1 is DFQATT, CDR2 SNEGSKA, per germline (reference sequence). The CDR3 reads CSASTSAETQYF. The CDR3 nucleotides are TGCAGTGCGTCTACTAGCGCGGAGACCCAGTACTTC.

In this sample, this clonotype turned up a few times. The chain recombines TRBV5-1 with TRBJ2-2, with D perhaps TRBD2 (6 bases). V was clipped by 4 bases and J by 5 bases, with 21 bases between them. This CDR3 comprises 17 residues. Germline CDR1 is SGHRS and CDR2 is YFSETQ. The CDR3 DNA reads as TGCGCCAGCAGCCATGACTTCAGGGCGGCGGGGACCGGGGAGCTGTTTTTT. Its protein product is CASSHDFRAAGTGELFF. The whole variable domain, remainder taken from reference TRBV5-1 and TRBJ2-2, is KAGVTQTPRYLIKTRGQQVTLSCSPISGHRSVSWYQQTPGQGLQFLFEYFSETQRNKGNFPGRFSGRQFSNSRSEMNVSTLELGDSALYLCASSHDFRAAGTGELFFGEGSRLTVL.